The 21 T cell receptor beta chains below all came from one sample that was sequenced in a study of PD-L1 blockade in urothelial cancer. Time point noted: peripheral blood 6 weeks after treatment start. Method: immunoSEQ multiplex PCR; TCRdb's copy keeps in-frame clones and lacks some. The data contain 45,000 to 55,000 clones, approximately 86% of them singletons. The material was PBMCs, obtained around atezolizumab (anti-PD-L1) treatment. All receptors come from a man aged 60 to 69 with urothelial cancer.

This rearrangement joins TRBV30 to TRBJ1-4, with 8 positions matching TRBD1. V lost 1 base, J lost 3 bases, and 1 base stayed unmatched. The CDR3 sequence is 14 residues long. CDR1 is GTSNPN, CDR2 SVGIG, per germline (reference sequence). The CDR3 nucleotides read TGTGCCTGGAGTGCACAGGGGGCTAATGAAAAACTGTTTTTT. Translation: CAWSAQGANEKLFF.

Concerning this clone itself: Germline and junction disagree at one end, which may indicate a read error. The chain carries TRBV7-7 and TRBJ2-5; possible D gene TRBD2, 6 bases. The CDR3 is 16 amino acids. Looked up from germline, CDR1 is SSHAT and CDR2 is FNYEAQ (reference sequence). The CDR3 reads CASSPNGGGWQETQYF. The CDR3 nucleotides read TGTGCTAGCAGCCCCAACGGGGGAGGATGGCAAGAGACCCAGTACTTC.

The CDR3 protein is CAWRARSYVSPLHF. CDR3 bases: TGTGCCTGGAGAGCCCGCTCCTATGTTTCACCCCTCCACTTT. This chain uses TRBV30 with TRBJ1-6; no clear D. Germline V gene lookup returns CDR1 GTSNPN and CDR2 SVGIG (reference sequence). The CDR3 length is 14 residues. Trimming removed 3 bases at V and 9 bases at J, with 15 bases between.

The sample holds a few counts of this clone. The chain carries TRBV5-1 and TRBJ1-3; 11 nucleotides match TRBD1. This CDR3 is 15 amino acids long. J lost 2 bases, V lost 4 bases, and 2 bases had no gene match. Germline values: CDR1 SGHRS, CDR2 YFSETQ. The CDR3: CASSGQGATGNTIYF. The CDR3 DNA is TGCGCCAGCAGCGGACAGGGGGCGACTGGAAACACCATATATTTT.

The chain couples TRBV21-1 to TRBJ1-6; TRBD1, the D gene given by the table, was not confirmed from the DNA. TRBV21-1 is reported as a pseudogene. CDR3 length: 13 residues. CDR3 region: CARKTGSASPLHF. CDR3 sequence (DNA): TGTGCCAGGAAAACAGGGAGTGCTTCACCCCTCCACTTT.

The V gene is TRBV7-2, the J gene TRBJ2-3; D call uncertain. Germline V lookup: CDR1 SGHTA, CDR2 FQGNSA. The V end was cut by 1 base, the J end by 2 bases, with 13 bases between. The CDR3 totals 16 residues. CDR3 DNA sequence: TGTGCCAGCAGCTTAGAAGCGACCCGGAACACAGATACGCAGTATTTT. This codes for CASSLEATRNTDTQYF.

The chain employs TRBV6-5 and TRBJ2-1; D may be TRBD2 (6 bases). Germline CDR1 and CDR2: MNHEY and SVGAGI. The V gene lost 7 bases and the J gene lost 6 bases, with 13 bases spanning the gap. This CDR3 is built from 13 residues. Here the CDR3 reads CASNRGVGNEQFF. The CDR3 coding sequence is TGTGCCAGCAATCGCGGGGTGGGCAATGAGCAGTTCTTC.

This clone was observed a few times. The rearrangement uses TRBV30 and TRBJ1-1; D is undetermined. The germline V and J ends were trimmed by 3 bases and 5 bases, with 16 bases remaining between them. This CDR3 comprises 14 residues. CDR1 and CDR2 (germline): GTSNPN, SVGIG (reference sequence). The CDR3 loop reads CAWSDYIGGTEAFF. DNA of the CDR3: TGTGCCTGGAGCGACTACATCGGCGGGACTGAAGCTTTCTTT.

This clone showed up just a few times. J is TRBJ1-2 and V is TRBV21-1; no DNA check was done on the table's D call, TRBD1. TRBV21-1 is flagged as a pseudogene. The CDR3 has 14 residues. The CDR3 protein is CASSNPGQGLGYTF. The CDR3 nucleotides read TGTGCCAGCAGCAACCCGGGACAGGGACTTGGCTACACCTTC.

The chain carries TRBV28 and TRBJ1-2; the match to TRBD1 covers 7 bases. From germline, CDR1 is MDHEN and CDR2 SYDVKM. This CDR3 is 16 amino acids long. V trimming: 5 bases; J trimming: 1 base; junction bases outside the gene matches: 10. The CDR3 region has the DNA TGTGCCAGCAGTCGACAGGGAAGTGGTGGTAACTATGGCTACACCTTC. This gives the protein CASSRQGSGGNYGYTF.

V and J are TRBV4-3 and TRBJ2-7; 7 nucleotides agree with TRBD2. CDR3 length: 15 amino acids. The V and J ends lost 0 bases and 6 bases, in that order; junction bases with no gene match: 8. From germline, CDR1 is LGHNA and CDR2 YSLEER. The chain's CDR3 is CASSQDYLTGGEQYF. The DNA of the CDR3 is TGCGCCAGCAGCCAAGACTACCTTACGGGGGGCGAGCAGTACTTC.

The rearrangement joins TRBV6-5 to TRBJ2-7, with 11 bases aligning to TRBD1. The V and J ends lost 8 bases and 7 bases, in that order; junction bases with no gene match: 1. The germline V gene encodes CDR1 MNHEY and CDR2 SVGAGI. This CDR3 contains 11 residues. DNA for the CDR3: TGTGCCAGCGGGACAGGGGGGGAGCAGTACTTC. It is translated as CASGTGGEQYF.

The V call is TRBV7-2, the J call TRBJ1-3; TRBD1 matches 8 bases. This CDR3 spans 15 amino acids. Trimming at V came to 5 bases and at J to 2 bases, leaving 5 bases not matched to a gene. The germline V gene encodes CDR1 SGHTA and CDR2 FQGNSA. The CDR3 loop is CASSQKTGAGNTIYF. CDR3 DNA sequence: TGTGCCAGCAGCCAAAAGACAGGGGCTGGAAACACCATATATTTT.

The chain links TRBV9 to TRBJ1-6; D is undetermined. Looked up from germline, CDR1 is SGDLS and CDR2 is YYNGEE. The CDR3 is 15 amino acids. Trimming removed 4 bases from V and 0 bases from J, with 8 bases in between. The CDR3 here is CASSPMSSYNSPLHF. The CDR3 bases are TGTGCCAGCAGCCCCATGAGCTCCTATAATTCACCCCTCCACTTT.

The genes are TRBV30 and TRBJ1-1; D ambiguous. The germline V gene has CDR1 GTSNPN and CDR2 SVGIG (reference sequence). V was shortened by 8 bases and J by 5 bases, with 21 bases between the two germline ends. The CDR3 length is 14 residues. The CDR3, as DNA: TGTGCCGGGAAGACAACCGGAAGTGGGACTGAAGCTTTCTTT. Encoded protein: CAGKTTGSGTEAFF. Complete variable domain (other parts from reference TRBV30 and TRBJ1-1): SQTIHQWPATLVQPVGSPLSLECTVEGTSNPNLYWYRQAAGRGLQLLFYSVGIGQISSEVPQNLSASRPQDRQFILSSKKLLLSDSGFYLCAGKTTGSGTEAFFGQGTRLTVV.

V gene TRBV13 combines with J gene TRBJ1-1, with 9 bases that match TRBD1. Germline-derived CDR1 and CDR2 are PRHDT and FYEKMQ (reference sequence). V gave up 2 bases and J gave up 6 bases; unmatched junction bases: 4. This CDR3 region has 14 residues. CDR3 region: CASSLHGQGPEAFF. CDR3 DNA: TGTGCCAGCAGCTTACACGGACAGGGGCCTGAAGCTTTCTTT.

The chain recombines TRBV12-5 with TRBJ2-1; 7 nucleotides align to TRBD1. The germline V gene has CDR1 LGHNT and CDR2 FRNRAP. The CDR3 totals 16 residues. J lost 6 bases, V lost 1 base, and 9 bases had no gene match. CDR3 region: CASGLDRGYGLNEQFF. The DNA for the CDR3 is TGTGCTAGTGGTTTGGACAGGGGATACGGGCTCAATGAGCAGTTCTTC.

The rearrangement joins TRBV10-3 to TRBJ2-7; perhaps TRBD1 as D (8 bases). This CDR3 comprises 19 residues. Germline CDR1 ENHRY, CDR2 SYGVKD. V was shortened by 5 bases and J by 0 bases, with 26 bases between the two germline ends. The CDR3 sequence is CAISPSRGQGGGSSYEQYF. CDR3 nucleotides: TGTGCCATCAGTCCCTCACGCGGACAGGGAGGGGGAAGCTCCTACGAGCAGTACTTC.

J is TRBJ2-3 and V is TRBV25-1; 7 bases are a match to TRBD1. This CDR3 region has 16 residues. V gave up 1 base and J gave up 2 bases; unmatched junction bases: 6. Germline lookup yields CDR1 MGHDK and CDR2 SYGVNS. CDR3 coding DNA: TGTGCCAGCAGTGAATCCCGGGACAGATACACAGATACGCAGTATTTT. The encoded protein is CASSESRDRYTDTQYF.

The chain carries TRBV30 and TRBJ2-7; 7 nucleotides line up with TRBD1. The CDR3 is made up of 15 amino acids. The germline V gene encodes CDR1 GTSNPN and CDR2 SVGIG (reference sequence). The V segment lost 2 bases and the J segment 2 bases; nucleotides outside the gene matches: 9. CDR3 residues: CAWSSPDRVAYEQYF. The CDR3 DNA is TGTGCCTGGAGTTCCCCCGACAGGGTGGCCTACGAGCAGTACTTC.

The chain joins TRBV30 to TRBJ2-7, with a weak D call TRBD2 (5 bases). Germline V gene data show CDR1 as GTSNPN and CDR2 as SVGIG (reference sequence). The V end lost 2 bases, the J end lost 3 bases, and 17 bases lay between the germline ends. The length of the CDR3 is 15 residues. The CDR3 spells CAWSTPSWRNYEQYF. CDR3 sequence (DNA): TGTGCCTGGAGTACACCCAGTTGGAGGAACTACGAGCAGTACTTC.